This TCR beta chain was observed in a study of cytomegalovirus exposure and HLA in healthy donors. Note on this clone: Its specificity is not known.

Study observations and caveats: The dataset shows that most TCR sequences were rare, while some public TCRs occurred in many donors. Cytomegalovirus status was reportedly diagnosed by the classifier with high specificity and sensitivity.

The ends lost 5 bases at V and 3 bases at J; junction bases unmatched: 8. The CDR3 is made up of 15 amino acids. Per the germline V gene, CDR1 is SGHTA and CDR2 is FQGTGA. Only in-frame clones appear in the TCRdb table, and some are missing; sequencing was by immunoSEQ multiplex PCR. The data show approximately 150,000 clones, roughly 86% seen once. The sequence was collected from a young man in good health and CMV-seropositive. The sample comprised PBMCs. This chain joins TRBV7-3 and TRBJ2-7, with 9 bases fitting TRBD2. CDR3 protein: CASSPSTSGDYEQYF. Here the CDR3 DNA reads TGTGCCAGCAGCCCCTCGACTAGCGGTGACTACGAGCAGTACTTC.